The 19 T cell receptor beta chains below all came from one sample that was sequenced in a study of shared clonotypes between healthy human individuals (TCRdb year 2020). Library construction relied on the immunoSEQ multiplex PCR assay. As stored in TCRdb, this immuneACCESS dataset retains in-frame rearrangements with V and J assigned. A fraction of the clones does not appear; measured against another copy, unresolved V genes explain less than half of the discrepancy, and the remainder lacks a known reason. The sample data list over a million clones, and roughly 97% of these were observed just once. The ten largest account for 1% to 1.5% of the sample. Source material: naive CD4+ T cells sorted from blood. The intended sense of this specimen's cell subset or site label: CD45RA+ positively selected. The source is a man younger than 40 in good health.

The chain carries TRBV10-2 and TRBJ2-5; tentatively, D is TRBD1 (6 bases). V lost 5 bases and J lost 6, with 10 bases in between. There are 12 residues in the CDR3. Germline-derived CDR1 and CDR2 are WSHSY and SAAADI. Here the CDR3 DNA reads TGCGCCAGCAGTCAACAGGGCCAGACCCAGTACTTC. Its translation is CASSQQGQTQYF.

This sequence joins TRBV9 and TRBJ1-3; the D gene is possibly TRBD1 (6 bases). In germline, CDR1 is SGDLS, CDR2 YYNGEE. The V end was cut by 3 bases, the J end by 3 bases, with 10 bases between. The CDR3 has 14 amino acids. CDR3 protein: CASSGGLIGNTIYF. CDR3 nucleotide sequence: TGTGCCAGCAGCGGGGGGCTTATTGGAAACACCATATATTTT.

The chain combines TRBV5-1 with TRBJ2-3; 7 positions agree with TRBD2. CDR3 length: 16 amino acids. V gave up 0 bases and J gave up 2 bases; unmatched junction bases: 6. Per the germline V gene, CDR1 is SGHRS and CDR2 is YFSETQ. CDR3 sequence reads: CASSLVLAGPTDTQYF. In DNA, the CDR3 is TGCGCCAGCAGCTTGGTCTTAGCGGGTCCCACAGATACGCAGTATTTT.

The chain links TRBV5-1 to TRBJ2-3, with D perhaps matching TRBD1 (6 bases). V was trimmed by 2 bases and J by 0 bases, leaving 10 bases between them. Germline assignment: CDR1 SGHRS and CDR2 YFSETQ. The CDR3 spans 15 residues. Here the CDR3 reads CASSFGTLSTDTQYF. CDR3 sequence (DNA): TGCGCCAGCAGCTTCGGGACACTAAGCACAGATACGCAGTATTTT.

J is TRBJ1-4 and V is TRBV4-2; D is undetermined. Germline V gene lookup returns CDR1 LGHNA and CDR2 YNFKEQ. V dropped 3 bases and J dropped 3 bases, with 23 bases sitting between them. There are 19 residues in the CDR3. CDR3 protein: CASSHPTRGQGGSNEKLFF. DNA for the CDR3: TGTGCCAGCAGCCACCCAACCCGAGGCCAAGGAGGGTCTAATGAAAAACTGTTTTTT.

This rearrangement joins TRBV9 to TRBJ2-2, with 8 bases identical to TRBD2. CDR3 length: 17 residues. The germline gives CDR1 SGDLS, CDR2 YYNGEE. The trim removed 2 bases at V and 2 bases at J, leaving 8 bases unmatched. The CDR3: CASSVTGRAVNTGELFF. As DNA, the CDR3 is TGTGCCAGCAGCGTTACCGGGAGGGCCGTAAACACCGGGGAGCTGTTTTTT.

The CDR3 reads CASSSRRARTDTQYF. The CDR3 bases are TGTGCCAGCAGCTCCCGGCGGGCACGCACAGATACGCAGTATTTT. The V call is TRBV13, the J call TRBJ2-3, with D perhaps TRBD2 (5 bases). The V end lost 4 bases, the J end lost 1 base, and 12 bases lay between the germline ends. There are 15 residues in the CDR3. Germline V gene sequence: CDR1 PRHDT, CDR2 FYEKMQ (reference sequence).

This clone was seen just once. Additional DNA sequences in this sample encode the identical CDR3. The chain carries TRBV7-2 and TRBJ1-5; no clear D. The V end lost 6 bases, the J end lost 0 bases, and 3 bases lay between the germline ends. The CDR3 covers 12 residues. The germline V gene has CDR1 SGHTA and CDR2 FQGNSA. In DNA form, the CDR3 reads TGTGCCAGCAGTTATAGCAATCAGCCCCAGCATTTT. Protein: CASSYSNQPQHF.

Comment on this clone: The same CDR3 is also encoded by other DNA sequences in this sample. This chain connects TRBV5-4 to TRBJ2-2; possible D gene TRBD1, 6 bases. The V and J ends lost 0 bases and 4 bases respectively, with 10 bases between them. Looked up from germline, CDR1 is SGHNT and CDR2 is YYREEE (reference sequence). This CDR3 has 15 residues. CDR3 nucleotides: TGTGCCAGCAGCTTGGGGGGGCAAGGCACCGGGGAGCTGTTTTTT. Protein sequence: CASSLGGQGTGELFF.

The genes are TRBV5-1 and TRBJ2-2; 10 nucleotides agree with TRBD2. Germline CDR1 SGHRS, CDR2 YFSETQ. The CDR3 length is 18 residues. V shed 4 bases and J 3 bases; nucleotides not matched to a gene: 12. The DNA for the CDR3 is TGCGCCAGCAGCGGGGGAGCGGGAGGGCCTTACGACACCGGGGAGCTGTTTTTT. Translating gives CASSGGAGGPYDTGELFF.

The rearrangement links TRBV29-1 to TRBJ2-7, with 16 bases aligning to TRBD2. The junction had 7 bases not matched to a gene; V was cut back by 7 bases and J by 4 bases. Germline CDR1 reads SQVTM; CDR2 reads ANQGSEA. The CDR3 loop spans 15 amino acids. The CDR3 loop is CSAGTSGRARYEQYF. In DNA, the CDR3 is TGCAGCGCTGGGACTAGCGGGAGGGCCCGGTACGAGCAGTACTTC.

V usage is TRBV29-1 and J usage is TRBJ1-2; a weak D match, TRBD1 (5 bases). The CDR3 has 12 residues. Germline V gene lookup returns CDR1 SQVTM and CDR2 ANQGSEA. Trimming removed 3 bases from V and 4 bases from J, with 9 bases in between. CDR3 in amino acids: CSVEGGGYGYTF. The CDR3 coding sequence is TGCAGCGTTGAGGGGGGAGGCTATGGCTACACCTTC.

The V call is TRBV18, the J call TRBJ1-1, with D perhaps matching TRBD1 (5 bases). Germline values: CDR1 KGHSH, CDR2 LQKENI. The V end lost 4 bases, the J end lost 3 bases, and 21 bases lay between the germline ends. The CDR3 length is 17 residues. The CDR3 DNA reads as TGTGCCAGCTCACGAGAACCCGGGACTGCGCCGGACACTGAAGCTTTCTTT. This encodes CASSREPGTAPDTEAFF.

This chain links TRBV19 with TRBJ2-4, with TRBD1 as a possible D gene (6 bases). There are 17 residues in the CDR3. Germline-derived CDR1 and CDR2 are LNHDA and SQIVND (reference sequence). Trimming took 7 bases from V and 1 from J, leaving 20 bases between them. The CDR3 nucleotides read TGTGCCAGTACAGGGGACCCGTTTTCCCCCGCCAAAAACATTCAGTACTTC. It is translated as CASTGDPFSPAKNIQYF.

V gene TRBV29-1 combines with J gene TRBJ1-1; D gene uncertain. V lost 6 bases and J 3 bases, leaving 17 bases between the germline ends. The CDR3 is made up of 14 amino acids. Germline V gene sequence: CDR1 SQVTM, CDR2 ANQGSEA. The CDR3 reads CSVGPLSGDTEAFF. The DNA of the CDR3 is TGCAGCGTGGGCCCTTTATCAGGCGACACTGAAGCTTTCTTT.

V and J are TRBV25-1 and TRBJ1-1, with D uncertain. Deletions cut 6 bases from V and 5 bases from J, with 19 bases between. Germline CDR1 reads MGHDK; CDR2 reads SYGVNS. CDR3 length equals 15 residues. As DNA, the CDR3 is TGTGCCAGCAGAAGATCTGGAGGGCGGGGAACTGAAGCTTTCTTT. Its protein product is CASRRSGGRGTEAFF.

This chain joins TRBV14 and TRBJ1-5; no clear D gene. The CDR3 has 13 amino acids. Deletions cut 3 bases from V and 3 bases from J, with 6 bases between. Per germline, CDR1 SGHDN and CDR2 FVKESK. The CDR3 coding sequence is TGTGCCAGCAGCCATACCACCAATCAGCCCCAGCATTTT. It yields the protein CASSHTTNQPQHF.

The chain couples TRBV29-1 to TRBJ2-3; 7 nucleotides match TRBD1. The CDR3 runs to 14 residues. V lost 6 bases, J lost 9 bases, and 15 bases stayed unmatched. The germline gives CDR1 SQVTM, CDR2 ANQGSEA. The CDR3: CSVTQGTEAVTQYF. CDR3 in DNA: TGCAGCGTGACACAGGGGACGGAGGCGGTGACGCAGTATTTT.

Here the CDR3 reads CASSLGGGRDNQPQHF. The CDR3 DNA is TGTGCCAGCTCTCTAGGGGGGGGTAGAGACAATCAGCCCCAGCATTTT. The chain links TRBV18 to TRBJ1-5, with a possible D match to TRBD1 (6 bases). V lost 6 bases and J lost 3, with 18 bases in between. The CDR3 extends over 16 amino acids. Germline CDR1 reads KGHSH; CDR2 reads LQKENI. Variable domain in full (rest from reference TRBV18 and TRBJ1-5): NAGVMQNPRHLVRRRGQEARLRCSPMKGHSHVYWYRQLPEEGLKFMVYLQKENIIDESGMPKERFSAEFPKEGPSILRIQQVVRGDSAAYFCASSLGGGRDNQPQHFGDGTRLSIL.